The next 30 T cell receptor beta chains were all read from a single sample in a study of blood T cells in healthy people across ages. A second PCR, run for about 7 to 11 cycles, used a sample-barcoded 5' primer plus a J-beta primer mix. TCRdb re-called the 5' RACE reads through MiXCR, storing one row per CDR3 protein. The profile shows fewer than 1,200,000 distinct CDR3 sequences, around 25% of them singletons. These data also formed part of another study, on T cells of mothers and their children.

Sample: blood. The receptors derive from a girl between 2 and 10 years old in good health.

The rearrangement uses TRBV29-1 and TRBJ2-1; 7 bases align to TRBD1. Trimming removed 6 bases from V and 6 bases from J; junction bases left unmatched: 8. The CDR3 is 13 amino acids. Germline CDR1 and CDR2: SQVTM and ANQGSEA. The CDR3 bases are TGCAGCGTCTGGACAGGCGACGTCAATGAGCAGTTCTTC. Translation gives CSVWTGDVNEQFF.

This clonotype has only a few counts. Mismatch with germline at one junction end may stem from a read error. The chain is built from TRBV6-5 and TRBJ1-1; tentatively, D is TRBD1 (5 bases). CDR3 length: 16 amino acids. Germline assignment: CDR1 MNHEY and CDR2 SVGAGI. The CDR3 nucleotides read TGTGCCAGCAGTTATTCGAGTGGGGCCACGAGCACTGAGGCTTTCTTT. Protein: CASSYSSGATSTEAFF.

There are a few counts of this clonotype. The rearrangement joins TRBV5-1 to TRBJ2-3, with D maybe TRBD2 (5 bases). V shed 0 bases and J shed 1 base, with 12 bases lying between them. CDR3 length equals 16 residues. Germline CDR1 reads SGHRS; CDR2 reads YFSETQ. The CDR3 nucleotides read TGCGCCAGCAGCTTGGCCGACTACCCTGGCACAGATACGCAGTATTTT. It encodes CASSLADYPGTDTQYF.

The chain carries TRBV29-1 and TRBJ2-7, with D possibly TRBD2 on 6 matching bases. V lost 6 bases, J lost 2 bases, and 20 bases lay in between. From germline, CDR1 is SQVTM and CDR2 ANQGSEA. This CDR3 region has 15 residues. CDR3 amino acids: CSVFVRGDFTYEQYF. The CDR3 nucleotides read TGCAGCGTCTTTGTGCGCGGGGATTTTACCTACGAGCAGTACTTC.

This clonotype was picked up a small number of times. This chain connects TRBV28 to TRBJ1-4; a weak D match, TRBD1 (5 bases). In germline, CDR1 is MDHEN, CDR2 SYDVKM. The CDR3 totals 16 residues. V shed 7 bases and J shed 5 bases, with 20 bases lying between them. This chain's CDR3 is CASTHQGDWGNEKLFF. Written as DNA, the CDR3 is TGTGCCAGCACCCACCAAGGGGACTGGGGAAATGAAAAACTGTTTTTT.

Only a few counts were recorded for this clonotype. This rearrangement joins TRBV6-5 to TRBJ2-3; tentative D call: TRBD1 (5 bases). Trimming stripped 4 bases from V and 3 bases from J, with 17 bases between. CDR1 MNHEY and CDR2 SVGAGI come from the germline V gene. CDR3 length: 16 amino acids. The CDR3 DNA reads TGTGCCAGCAGTTGCTCGCCTCAGGGTATGACAGATACGCAGTATTTT. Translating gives CASSCSPQGMTDTQYF.

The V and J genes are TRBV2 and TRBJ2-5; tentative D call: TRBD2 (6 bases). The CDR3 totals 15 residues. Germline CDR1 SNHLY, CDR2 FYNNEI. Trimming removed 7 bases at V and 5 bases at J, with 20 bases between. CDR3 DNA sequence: TGTGCCAGCACAACAACGGGGGTACCGACGGAGACCCAGTACTTC. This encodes CASTTTGVPTETQYF. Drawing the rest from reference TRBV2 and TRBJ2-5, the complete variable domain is EPEVTQTPSHQVTQMGQEVILRCVPISNHLYFYWYRQILGQKVEFLVSFYNNEISEKSEIFDDQFSVERPDGSNFTLKIRSTKLEDSAMYFCASTTTGVPTETQYFGPGTRLLVL.

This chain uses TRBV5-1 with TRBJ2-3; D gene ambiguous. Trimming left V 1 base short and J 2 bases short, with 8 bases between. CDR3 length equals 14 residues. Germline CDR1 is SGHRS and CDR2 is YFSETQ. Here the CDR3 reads CASSLPTDTDTQYF. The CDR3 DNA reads TGCGCCAGCAGCTTGCCCACCGACACAGATACGCAGTATTTT.

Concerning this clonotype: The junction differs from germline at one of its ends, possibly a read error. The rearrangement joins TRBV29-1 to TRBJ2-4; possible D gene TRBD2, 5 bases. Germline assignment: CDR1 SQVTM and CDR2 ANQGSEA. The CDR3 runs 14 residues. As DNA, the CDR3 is TGCAGCGTTCGAGGGCGGTTGTCCGAAAACGTTCAGTACTTC. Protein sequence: CSVRGRLSENVQYF.

CDR3 residues: CASSYGRAQETQYF. The CDR3 DNA follows: TGTGCCAGCAGTTACGGGCGGGCCCAAGAGACCCAGTACTTC. The J gene is TRBJ2-5, the V gene TRBV6-6, with D possibly matching TRBD2 (5 bases). CDR3 length: 14 residues. The V end lost 2 bases, the J end lost 1 base, and 8 bases lay between the germline ends. From germline, CDR1 is MNHNY and CDR2 SVGAGI (reference sequence).

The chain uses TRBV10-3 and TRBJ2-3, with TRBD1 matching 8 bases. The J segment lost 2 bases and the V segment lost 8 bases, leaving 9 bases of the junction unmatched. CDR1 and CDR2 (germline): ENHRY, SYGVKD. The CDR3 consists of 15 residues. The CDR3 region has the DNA TGTGCCATCGGCGCAGGCAGGGGGCCCACAGATACGCAGTATTTT. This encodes CAIGAGRGPTDTQYF.

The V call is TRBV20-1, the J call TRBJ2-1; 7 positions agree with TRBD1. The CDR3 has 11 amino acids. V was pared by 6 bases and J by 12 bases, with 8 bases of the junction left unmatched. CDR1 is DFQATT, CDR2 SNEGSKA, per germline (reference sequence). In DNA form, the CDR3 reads TGCAGTGCCAACAGGGGAATGAGGCAGTTCTTC. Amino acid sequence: CSANRGMRQFF.

CDR3 sequence reads: CASSLTAASNQPQHF. The CDR3 nucleotides are TGTGCCAGCAGTTTAACTGCCGCTAGCAATCAGCCCCAGCATTTT. V and J are TRBV27 and TRBJ1-5; D is unresolved. CDR1 is MNHEY and CDR2 is SMNVEV in the germline V gene (reference sequence). Trimming took 2 bases from V and 0 from J, leaving 8 bases between them. This CDR3 is built from 15 residues.

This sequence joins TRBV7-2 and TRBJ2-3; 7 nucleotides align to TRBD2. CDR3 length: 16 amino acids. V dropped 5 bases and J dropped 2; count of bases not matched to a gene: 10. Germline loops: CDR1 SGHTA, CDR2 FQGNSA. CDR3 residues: CASSPVGLAVTDTQYF. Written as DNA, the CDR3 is TGTGCCAGCAGCCCCGTGGGGCTAGCGGTCACAGATACGCAGTATTTT. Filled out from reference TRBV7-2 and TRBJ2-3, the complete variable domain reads GAGVSQSPSNKVTEKGKDVELRCDPISGHTALYWYRQSLGQGLEFLIYFQGNSAPDKSGLPSDRFSAERTGGSVSTLTIQRTQQEDSAVYLCASSPVGLAVTDTQYFGPGTRLTVL.

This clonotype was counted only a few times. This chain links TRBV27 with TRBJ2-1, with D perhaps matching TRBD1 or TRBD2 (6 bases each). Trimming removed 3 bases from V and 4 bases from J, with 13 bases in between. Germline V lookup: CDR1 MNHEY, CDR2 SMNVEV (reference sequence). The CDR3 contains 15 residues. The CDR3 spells CASSFEGGPYNEQFF. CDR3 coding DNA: TGTGCCAGCAGTTTTGAGGGGGGCCCATACAATGAGCAGTTCTTC.

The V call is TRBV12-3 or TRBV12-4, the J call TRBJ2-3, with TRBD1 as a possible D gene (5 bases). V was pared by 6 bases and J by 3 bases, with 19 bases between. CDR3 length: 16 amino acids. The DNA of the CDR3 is TGTGCCAGCAGCCCCACTGACAGATCTAGAACAGATACGCAGTATTTT. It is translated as CASSPTDRSRTDTQYF.

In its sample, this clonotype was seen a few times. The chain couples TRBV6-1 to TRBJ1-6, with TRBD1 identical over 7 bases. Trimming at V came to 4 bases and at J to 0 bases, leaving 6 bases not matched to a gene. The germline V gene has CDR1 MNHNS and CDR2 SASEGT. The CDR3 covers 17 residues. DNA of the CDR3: TGTGCCAGCAGTGGACAGGGCCTTCTCTCCTATAATTCACCCCTCCACTTT. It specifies CASSGQGLLSYNSPLHF.

For the CDR3, the DNA is TGTGCCAGCAGTTTATCAGGGCTATCTGAAGCTTTCTTT. It specifies CASSLSGLSEAFF. The chain employs TRBV12-3 or TRBV12-4 and TRBJ1-1; perhaps TRBD1 as D (5 bases). V was clipped by 2 bases and J by 6 bases, with 10 bases between them. The CDR3 runs 13 residues.

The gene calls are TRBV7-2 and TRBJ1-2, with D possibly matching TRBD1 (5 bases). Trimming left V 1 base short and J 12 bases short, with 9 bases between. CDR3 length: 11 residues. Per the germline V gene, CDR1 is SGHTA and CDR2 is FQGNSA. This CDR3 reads CASSLGQTNTF. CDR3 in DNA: TGTGCCAGCAGCTTAGGACAGACAAACACCTTC. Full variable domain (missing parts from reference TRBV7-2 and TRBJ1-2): GAGVSQSPSNKVTEKGKDVELRCDPISGHTALYWYRQSLGQGLEFLIYFQGNSAPDKSGLPSDRFSAERTGGSVSTLTIQRTQQEDSAVYLCASSLGQTNTFGSGTRLTVV.

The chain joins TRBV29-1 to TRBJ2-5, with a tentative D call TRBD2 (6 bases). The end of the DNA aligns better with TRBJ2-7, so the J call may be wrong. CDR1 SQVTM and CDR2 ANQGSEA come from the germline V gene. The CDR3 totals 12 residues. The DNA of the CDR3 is TGCAGCGTCCTCGTCCGGAGGGACGAGCAGTACTTC. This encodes CSVLVRRDEQYF.

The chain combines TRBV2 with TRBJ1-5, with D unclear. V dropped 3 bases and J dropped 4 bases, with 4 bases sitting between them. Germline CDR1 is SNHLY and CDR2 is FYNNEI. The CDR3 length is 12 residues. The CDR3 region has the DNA TGTGCCAGCAGTGATACAAATCAGCCCCAGCATTTT. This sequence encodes CASSDTNQPQHF.

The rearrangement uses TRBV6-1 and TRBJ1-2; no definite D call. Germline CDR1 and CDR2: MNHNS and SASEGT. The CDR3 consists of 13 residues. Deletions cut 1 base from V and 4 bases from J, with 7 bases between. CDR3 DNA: TGTGCCAGCAGTGAAGGACAATCCTATGGCTACACCTTC. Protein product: CASSEGQSYGYTF.

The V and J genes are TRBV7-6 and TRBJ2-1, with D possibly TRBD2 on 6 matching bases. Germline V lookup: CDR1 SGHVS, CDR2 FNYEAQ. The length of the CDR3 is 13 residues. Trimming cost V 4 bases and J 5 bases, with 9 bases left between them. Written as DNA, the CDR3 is TGTGCCAGCAGCTGGACTACAGACAATGAGCAGTTCTTC. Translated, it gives CASSWTTDNEQFF.

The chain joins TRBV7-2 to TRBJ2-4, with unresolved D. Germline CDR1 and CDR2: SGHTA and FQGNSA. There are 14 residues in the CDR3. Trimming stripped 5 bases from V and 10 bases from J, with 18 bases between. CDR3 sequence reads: CASSPNADLTIQYF. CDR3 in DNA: TGTGCCAGCAGCCCAAACGCGGACCTTACAATTCAGTACTTC.

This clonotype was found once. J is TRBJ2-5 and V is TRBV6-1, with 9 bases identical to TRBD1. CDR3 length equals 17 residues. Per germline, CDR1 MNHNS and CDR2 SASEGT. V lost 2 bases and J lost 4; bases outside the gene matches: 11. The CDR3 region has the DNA TGTGCCAGCAGTGAATTTGGGACAGGGAACATGCGAGAGACCCAGTACTTC. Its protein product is CASSEFGTGNMRETQYF.

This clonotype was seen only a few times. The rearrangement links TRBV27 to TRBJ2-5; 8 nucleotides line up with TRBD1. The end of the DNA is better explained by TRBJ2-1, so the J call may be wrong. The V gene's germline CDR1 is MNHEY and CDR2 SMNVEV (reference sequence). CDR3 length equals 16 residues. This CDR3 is CASSLSGTGALTEQFF. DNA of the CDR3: TGTGCCAGCAGTTTATCGGGGACAGGTGCGTTGACCGAGCAGTTCTTC.

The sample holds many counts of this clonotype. The CDR3 protein is CASSSGGEQYF. The CDR3, as DNA: TGTGCCAGCAGCTCCGGGGGCGAGCAGTACTTC. This chain links TRBV7-3 with TRBJ2-7, with D tentatively TRBD2 (6 bases). Trimming stripped 4 bases from V and 6 bases from J, with 7 bases between. The CDR3 has 11 residues. Germline CDR1 reads SGHTA; CDR2 reads FQGTGA. Full variable domain (remainder filled in from reference TRBV7-3 and TRBJ2-7): GAGVSQTPSNKVTEKGKYVELRCDPISGHTALYWYRQSLGQGPEFLIYFQGTGAADDSGLPNDRFFAVRPEGSVSTLKIQRTERGDSAVYLCASSSGGEQYFGPGTRLTVT.

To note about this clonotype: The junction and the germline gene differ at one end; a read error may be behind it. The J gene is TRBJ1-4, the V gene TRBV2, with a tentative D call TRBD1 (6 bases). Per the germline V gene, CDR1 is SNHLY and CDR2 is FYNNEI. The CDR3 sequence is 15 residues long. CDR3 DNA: TGTGCCAGCATTGAACCGGACAGAGGTACTGAAAAACTGTTTTTT. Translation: CASIEPDRGTEKLFF.

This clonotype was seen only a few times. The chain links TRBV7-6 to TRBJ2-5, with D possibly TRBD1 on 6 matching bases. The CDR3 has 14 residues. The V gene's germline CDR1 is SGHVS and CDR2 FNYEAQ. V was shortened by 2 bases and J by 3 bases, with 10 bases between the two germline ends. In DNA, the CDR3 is TGTGCCAGCAGCTTATACGGACAGAAAGAGACCCAGTACTTC. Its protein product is CASSLYGQKETQYF. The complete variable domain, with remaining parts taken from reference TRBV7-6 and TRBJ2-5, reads GAGVSQSPRYKVTKRGQDVALRCDPISGHVSLYWYRQALGQGPEFLTYFNYEAQQDKSGLPNDRFSAERPEGSISTLTIQRTEQRDSAMYRCASSLYGQKETQYFGPGTRLLVL.

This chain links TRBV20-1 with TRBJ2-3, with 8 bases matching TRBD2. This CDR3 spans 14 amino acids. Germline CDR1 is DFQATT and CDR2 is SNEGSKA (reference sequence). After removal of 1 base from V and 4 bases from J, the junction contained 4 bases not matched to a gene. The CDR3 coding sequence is TGCAGTGCTAGAGCGGGAGGGGCGGCAGATACGCAGTATTTT. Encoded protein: CSARAGGAADTQYF.